The subject of this entry is one T cell receptor (beta chain). The antigen is undetermined. CDR1 and CDR2 (germline): MNHNS, SASEGT. V lost 0 bases to trimming and J lost 8 bases, with 13 bases between them. The CDR3 sequence is 14 residues long. This entry belongs to a study of T cell responses to AZD1222 COVID-19 vaccine. Findings of the study overall: After the peak T cell response, and only then, were repertoires sampled. The study found Spike-specific TCR breadth and depth rose after two AZD1222 doses. Unmutated variant regions are reportedly targeted by nearly half of spike-specific TCRs.

Libraries were prepared by immunoSEQ multiplex PCR; TCRdb keeps only in-frame clonotypes and omits some of them. The sample records over 110,000 clones, around 91% being singletons. Pooled samples include second doses given at about 4 or 12 weeks. This chain connects TRBV6-1 to TRBJ1-2; maybe TRBD1 (6 bases). The sequencing here drew on peripheral blood, taken 28 days after the second AZD1222 dose. This TCR derives from an adult who received the AZD1222 COVID-19 vaccine. CDR3 protein: CASSEAGGRGGYTF. DNA of the CDR3: TGTGCCAGCAGTGAAGCGGGGGGGCGTGGAGGCTACACCTTC.